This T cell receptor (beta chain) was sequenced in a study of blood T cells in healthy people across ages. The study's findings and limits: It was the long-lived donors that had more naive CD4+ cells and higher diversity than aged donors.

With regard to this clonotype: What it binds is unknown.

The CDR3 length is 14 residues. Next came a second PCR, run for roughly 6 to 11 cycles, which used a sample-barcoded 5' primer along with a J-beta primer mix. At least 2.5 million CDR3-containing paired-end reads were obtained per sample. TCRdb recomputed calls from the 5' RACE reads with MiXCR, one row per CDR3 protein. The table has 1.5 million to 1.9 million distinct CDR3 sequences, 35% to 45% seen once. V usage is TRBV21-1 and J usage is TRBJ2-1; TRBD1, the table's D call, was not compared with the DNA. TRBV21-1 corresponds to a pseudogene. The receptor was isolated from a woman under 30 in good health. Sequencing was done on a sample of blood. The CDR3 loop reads CAGLGQGANNEQFF. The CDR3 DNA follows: TGTGCCGGTCTGGGACAGGGAGCGAACAATGAGCAGTTCTTC.